This TCR beta chain was sequenced in a study of T-cell reconstitution after alpha-beta-depleted transplantation in children (dated by TCRdb to the mid-2010s). For the study in its entirety: The study quantitatively tracked T-cell immune reconstitution after TCRalphabeta/CD19-depleted allogeneic hematopoietic cell transplantation in children using TCR repertoire profiling. On the study overall, not on this receptor specifically: In some patients, high TCRbeta diversity at day 60 was attributed to recipient T cells and intrathymic progenitors that had survived conditioning. Apparently early alphabetaT-cell count recovery about two months after transplant reportedly relied on only several hundred rapidly expanded clones derived from non-depleted graft cells. Over subsequent months, a decline in hyperexpanded clone frequencies was noted, and after one year, T-cell counts and TCRbeta diversity were mostly ascribed to newly produced T cells.

CDR1 and CDR2 were assigned from the germline V gene as SQVTM and ANQGSEA. The CDR3 holds 10 amino acids from the cysteine to the phenylalanine. The DNA shown is the 30-base CDR3, in frame from base 1. V and J lose 4 bases and 7 bases, and a span of 6 bases separates them. Sample treatment or condition, as interpreted from the label and publication: allogeneic hematopoietic cell transplantation with graft depleted of TCRalphabeta T cells and CD19 B cells. The transplant recipients were children given TCRalphabeta/CD19-depleted allogeneic hematopoietic cell grafts. This clonotype was counted ten times or more. It lacks a known antigen. It has no much larger one-base neighbor in the sample; base qualities were not kept. Library preparation used PCR. The sample was run on an Illumina HiSeq 2500. Molecular barcoding was employed in the preparation of TCR libraries, with unique molecular identifiers being used to normalize TCRbeta repertoire quantification. In TCRdb, the public reads were trimmed at Q25 with fastp and aligned with MiXCR, with productive beta chains retained. Every entry covers one CDR3 protein and lists the most common genes and DNA from its rows. The sample table contains around 200,000 distinct CDR3 sequences; only one count was recorded for approximately 11% of them. Approximately 30% of the sample is in the top ten clones.

The rearrangement combines TRBV29-1 with TRBJ2-3; the D segment cannot be called with confidence. The clonotype originates from a child younger than two with acute myeloid leukemia, due to receive a stem cell transplant. Sequencing was performed on PBMCs, taken before TCRalphabeta/CD19-depleted stem cell transplant. The nucleotides read TGCAGCGTTGGGAGAAATACGCAGTATTTT. It translates to CSVGRNTQYF.